This is a list of T cell receptor beta chains from one sample in a study of shared clonotypes between healthy human individuals. Assay: immunoSEQ multiplex PCR; the TCRdb copy retains only in-frame clones and omits some. The sample yields roughly 1 million clones, roughly 80% seen once. The specimen was memory CD4+ T cells sorted from blood. The receptor source for this set is a man younger than 35 in good health. CDR3s leave out the opening cysteine and the closing phenylalanine or tryptophan. Each record gives: V gene, clone size, CDR3 protein. Not all rows give a size; the values are once, few, many and, for expanded clones, a class.

v_gene: TRBV30; abundance: few; CDR3aa: AWSRQGGQGYT
v_gene: TRBV19; abundance: NA; CDR3aa: ASSIAVFSNQPQH
v_gene: TRBV4-3; abundance: NA; CDR3aa: ASPRGGDSYNEQF
v_gene: TRBV6-6; abundance: once; CDR3aa: ASSYGGSSYNSPLH
v_gene: TRBV5-6; abundance: few; CDR3aa: ASSSQGAKGNSPLH
v_gene: TRBV19; abundance: NA; CDR3aa: ASSIDRSNTGELF
v_gene: TRBV5-6; abundance: NA; CDR3aa: ASSLVAGALNEQF
v_gene: TRBV11-2; abundance: few; CDR3aa: ASSLNHRDNYGYT
v_gene: TRBV6-6; abundance: few; CDR3aa: ATGGNEGNTIY
v_gene: TRBV6-5; abundance: few; CDR3aa: ASISPNTGELF
v_gene: TRBV27; abundance: NA; CDR3aa: ASSDAYATNEKLF
v_gene: TRBV6-1; abundance: NA; CDR3aa: ASNLNSNQPQH
v_gene: TRBV28; abundance: NA; CDR3aa: ASSPRTYGSYEQY
v_gene: TRBV6-5; abundance: NA; CDR3aa: ASSYGEMNSPLH
v_gene: TRBV6-5; abundance: NA; CDR3aa: ASSRYSGEQY
v_gene: TRBV11-3; abundance: NA; CDR3aa: ASSPGQINQPQH
v_gene: TRBV7-2; abundance: NA; CDR3aa: ASSRGLLNEQF
v_gene: TRBV4-1; abundance: NA; CDR3aa: ASSQARGPNEKLF
v_gene: TRBV7-9; abundance: NA; CDR3aa: ASSPHGDTEAF
v_gene: TRBV7-9; abundance: few; CDR3aa: ASSLVSGTHKVHGYT
v_gene: TRBV11-2; abundance: NA; CDR3aa: ASSPQGQINGYT
v_gene: TRBV7-2; abundance: NA; CDR3aa: ASSLGAGGMETQY
v_gene: TRBV23-1; abundance: NA; CDR3aa: ASTPIYRVVSRQPQH
v_gene: TRBV30; abundance: few; CDR3aa: AWSGRSLAGI
v_gene: TRBV7-9; abundance: NA; CDR3aa: ASSLGLVETQY
v_gene: TRBV6-5; abundance: NA; CDR3aa: ASRPSWDQPQH